These 9 T cell receptor beta chains were sequenced from one sample in a study of cytomegalovirus exposure and HLA in healthy donors. The PCR was carried out with 60 Vbeta primers and 13 Jbeta primers. Using immunoSEQ multiplex PCR, the repertoire was profiled, and TCRdb retains in-frame clones only, with some absent. The sample gives approximately 110,000 clones, roughly 71% of which show up once; roughly 8.3% is in the top ten. Input material: PBMCs. The source is a man aged 18 to 29 in good health and CMV-seropositive.

This clone appeared a few times. V gene TRBV28 combines with J gene TRBJ1-2; 7 positions agree with TRBD1. CDR3 length: 16 amino acids. Germline V CDR1 and CDR2: MDHEN, SYDVKM. The J segment lost 4 bases and the V segment lost 6 bases, leaving 14 bases of the junction unmatched. In nucleotides, the CDR3 is TGTGCCAGCAGCCGGGCAGGGGGTGACCTTGCCTATGGCTACACCTTC. Amino acid sequence: CASSRAGGDLAYGYTF.

The chain joins TRBV7-9 to TRBJ1-4; D gene uncertain. The germline V and J ends were trimmed by 3 bases and 6 bases, with 14 bases remaining between them. In germline, CDR1 is SEHNR, CDR2 FQNEAQ (reference sequence). The CDR3 extends over 15 amino acids. The CDR3 protein is CASSFNTPSYEKLFF. The CDR3, as DNA: TGTGCCAGCAGCTTCAACACCCCAAGTTATGAAAAACTGTTTTTT.

V and J are TRBV7-3 and TRBJ2-3; D is unclear. CDR3 size: 14 residues. Trimming removed 5 bases at V and 2 bases at J, with 11 bases between. The V gene's germline CDR1 is SGHTA and CDR2 FQGTGA. CDR3 coding DNA: TGTGCCAGCAGCCCCAGGCGTTCCACAGATACGCAGTATTTT. This encodes CASSPRRSTDTQYF.

The V call is TRBV5-6, the J call TRBJ2-1; 8 bases map to TRBD1. V was pared by 2 bases and J by 6 bases, with 10 bases of the junction left unmatched. Germline lookup yields CDR1 SGHDT and CDR2 YYEEEE. CDR3 size: 16 residues. Here the CDR3 DNA reads TGTGCCAGCAGCTTACTAAGACAGGGGAGAGGCAATGAGCAGTTCTTC. It is translated as CASSLLRQGRGNEQFF.

Worth noting for this clone: The sample carries other DNA sequences with the same CDR3. V is TRBV6-5 and J is TRBJ2-7; 8 bases are shared with TRBD1. This CDR3 has 14 residues. Germline CDR1 MNHEY, CDR2 SVGAGI. V was pared by 6 bases and J by 0 bases, with 4 bases of the junction left unmatched. The CDR3 protein is CASRGQVSSYEQYF. In nucleotides, the CDR3 is TGTGCCAGCAGGGGACAGGTGAGCTCCTACGAGCAGTACTTC.

There are a few counts of this clone. The rearrangement uses TRBV7-9 and TRBJ1-1, with TRBD1 matching over 9 bases. This CDR3 has 14 residues. CDR1 SEHNR and CDR2 FQNEAQ come from the germline V gene (reference sequence). The trim removed 6 bases at V and 1 base at J, leaving 3 bases unmatched. The CDR3 bases are TGTGCCAGCAGTCGGACAGGGGCGAACACTGAAGCTTTCTTT. The encoded protein is CASSRTGANTEAFF.

V is TRBV2 and J is TRBJ2-1; D is possibly TRBD1 (5 bases). This CDR3 is 15 amino acids long. The V end lost 2 bases, the J end lost 8 bases, and 16 bases lay between the germline ends. CDR1 and CDR2 (germline): SNHLY, FYNNEI. Here the CDR3 reads CASSEQRTQGDEQFF. The CDR3 DNA reads TGTGCCAGCAGTGAACAGAGAACTCAAGGGGATGAGCAGTTCTTC.

The table lists this clone with a few counts. The chain recombines TRBV19 with TRBJ1-2; 8 bases map to TRBD1. CDR1 and CDR2 (germline): LNHDA, SQIVND (reference sequence). The V gene end was trimmed by 1 base and the J gene end by 5 bases; junction bases not matched to a gene: 9. The CDR3 has 16 amino acids. CDR3 coding DNA: TGTGCCAGTAGTATAGGCGACAGGGGTTCGACATATGGCTACACCTTC. Encoded protein: CASSIGDRGSTYGYTF. Looking up the rest from reference TRBV19 and TRBJ1-2 gives the full variable domain: DGGITQSPKYLFRKEGQNVTLSCEQNLNHDAMYWYRQDPGQGLRLIYYSQIVNDFQKGDIAEGYSVSREKKESFPLTVTSAQKNPTAFYLCASSIGDRGSTYGYTFGSGTRLTVV.

This clone has more than one count but fewer than ten. The rearrangement joins TRBV28 to TRBJ1-1, with D maybe TRBD1 (5 bases). Germline lookup yields CDR1 MDHEN and CDR2 SYDVKM. The CDR3 consists of 15 residues. The V end lost 6 bases, the J end lost 1 base, and 15 bases lay between the germline ends. The CDR3 DNA is TGTGCCAGCAGCCAGTGGGTTGACAGGAACACTGAAGCTTTCTTT. This gives the protein CASSQWVDRNTEAFF.